The entry below gives a single TCR beta chain sequence along with its context. Produced via immunoSEQ multiplex PCR; TCRdb's table is partial and in-frame only. The data contain 62,000 or so clones, around 90% of them seen just once; the ten biggest clones take up under 6.5%. These data come from a study of technical replicates of blood from a handful of donors. V shed 6 bases, J shed 4 bases, and the junction held 3 bases outside the gene matches. The CDR3 extends over 14 amino acids. CDR1 is MNHNY, CDR2 SVGAGI, per germline (reference sequence). This TCR came from a human donor in good health. Some clones in this sample may be carry-over from other donors' samples. The sample was PBMCs. J is TRBJ1-1 and V is TRBV6-6; 12 bases align to TRBD1. CDR3: CASSRDRGLTEAFF. For the CDR3, the DNA is TGTGCCAGCAGCCGGGACAGGGGGCTCACTGAAGCTTTCTTT.